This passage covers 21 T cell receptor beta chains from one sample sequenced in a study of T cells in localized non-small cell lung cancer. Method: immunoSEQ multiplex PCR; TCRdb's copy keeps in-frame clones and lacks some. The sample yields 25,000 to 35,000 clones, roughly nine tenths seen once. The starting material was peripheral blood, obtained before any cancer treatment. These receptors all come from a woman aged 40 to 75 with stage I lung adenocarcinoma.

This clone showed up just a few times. The CDR3 loop is CAWTLKGNSPLHF. The CDR3 DNA reads TGTGCCTGGACCCTAAAGGGGAATTCACCCCTCCACTTT. The chain uses TRBV30 and TRBJ1-6, with D tentatively TRBD1 (5 bases). The CDR3 runs 13 residues. CDR1 is GTSNPN and CDR2 is SVGIG in the germline V gene (reference sequence). Trimming left V 4 bases short and J 7 bases short, with 11 bases between.

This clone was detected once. This CDR3 is CASSQTPTGGYEQYF. The DNA of the CDR3 is TGCGCCAGCAGCCAAACCCCGACAGGGGGCTACGAGCAGTACTTC. The chain is built from TRBV4-1 and TRBJ2-7, with TRBD1 matching 9 bases. Germline lookup yields CDR1 MGHRA and CDR2 YSYEKL. The CDR3 is made up of 15 amino acids. Trimming cost V 2 bases and J 3 bases; bases outside gene matches: 5.

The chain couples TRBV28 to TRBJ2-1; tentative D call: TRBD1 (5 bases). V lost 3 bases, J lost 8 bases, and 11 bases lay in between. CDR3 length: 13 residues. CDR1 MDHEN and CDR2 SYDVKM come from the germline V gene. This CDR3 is CASSFDSFDEQFF. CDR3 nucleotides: TGTGCCAGCAGTTTCGACAGCTTCGATGAGCAGTTCTTC.

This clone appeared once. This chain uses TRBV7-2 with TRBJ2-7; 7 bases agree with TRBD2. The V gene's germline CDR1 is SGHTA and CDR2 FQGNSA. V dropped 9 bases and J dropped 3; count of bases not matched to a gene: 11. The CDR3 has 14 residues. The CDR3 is CASTPGGGYYEQYF. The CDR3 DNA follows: TGTGCCAGTACCCCAGGCGGGGGATACTACGAGCAGTACTTC.

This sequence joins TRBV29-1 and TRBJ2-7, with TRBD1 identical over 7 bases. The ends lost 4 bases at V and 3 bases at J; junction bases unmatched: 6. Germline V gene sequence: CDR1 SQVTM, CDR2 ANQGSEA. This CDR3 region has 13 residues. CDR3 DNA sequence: TGCAGCGTTGCACAGGGGAACATCTACGAGCAGTACTTC. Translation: CSVAQGNIYEQYF.

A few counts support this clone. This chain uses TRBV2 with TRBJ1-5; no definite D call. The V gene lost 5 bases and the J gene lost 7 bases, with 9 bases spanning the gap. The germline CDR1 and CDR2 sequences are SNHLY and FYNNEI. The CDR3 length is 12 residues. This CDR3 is CASSLPLQPQHF. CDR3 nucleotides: TGTGCCAGCAGTCTCCCCCTCCAGCCCCAGCATTTT.

This CDR3 reads CASSPPRVGNGNEQFF. The CDR3 coding sequence is TGTGCCAGCTCACCACCGAGGGTTGGGAACGGCAATGAGCAGTTCTTC. The chain recombines TRBV18 with TRBJ2-1; perhaps TRBD2 as D (5 bases). This CDR3 is 16 amino acids long. Looked up from germline, CDR1 is KGHSH and CDR2 is LQKENI. V was cut by 0 bases and J by 6 bases, with 15 bases left in between.

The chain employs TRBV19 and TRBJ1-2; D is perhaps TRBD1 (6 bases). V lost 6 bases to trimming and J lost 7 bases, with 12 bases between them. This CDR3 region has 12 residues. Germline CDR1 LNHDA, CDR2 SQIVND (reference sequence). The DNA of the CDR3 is TGTGCCAGTAGCTACAGGGCTCGTGGCTACACCTTC. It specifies CASSYRARGYTF. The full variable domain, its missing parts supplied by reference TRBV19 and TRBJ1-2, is DGGITQSPKYLFRKEGQNVTLSCEQNLNHDAMYWYRQDPGQGLRLIYYSQIVNDFQKGDIAEGYSVSREKKESFPLTVTSAQKNPTAFYLCASSYRARGYTFGSGTRLTVV.

CDR3 DNA sequence: TGTGCCAGCAGCAGGGACAGGGGTAACAATGAGCAGTTCTTC. This codes for CASSRDRGNNEQFF. The V call is TRBV6-4, the J call TRBJ2-1; TRBD1 agrees at 10 bases. This CDR3 region has 14 residues. Germline lookup yields CDR1 MRHNA and CDR2 SNTAGT. V shed 6 bases and J 5 bases; nucleotides not matched to a gene: 4.

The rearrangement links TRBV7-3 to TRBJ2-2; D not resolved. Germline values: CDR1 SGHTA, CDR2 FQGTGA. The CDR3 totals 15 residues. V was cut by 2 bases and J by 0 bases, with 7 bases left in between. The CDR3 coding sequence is TGTGCCAGCAGCTTAGGCGCCACGAACACCGGGGAGCTGTTTTTT. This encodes CASSLGATNTGELFF.

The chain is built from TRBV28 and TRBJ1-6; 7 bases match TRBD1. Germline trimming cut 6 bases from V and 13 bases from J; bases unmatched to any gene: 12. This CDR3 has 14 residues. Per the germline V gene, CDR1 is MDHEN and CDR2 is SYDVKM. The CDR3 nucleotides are TGTGCCAGCAGCGGGTCAGGGGGTCGGGGGCCCCTCCACTTT. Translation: CASSGSGGRGPLHF. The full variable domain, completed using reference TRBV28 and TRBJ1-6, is DVKVTQSSRYLVKRTGEKVFLECVQDMDHENMFWYRQDPGLGLRLIYFSYDVKMKEKGDIPEGYSVSREKKERFSLILESASTNQTSMYLCASSGSGGRGPLHFGNGTRLTVT.

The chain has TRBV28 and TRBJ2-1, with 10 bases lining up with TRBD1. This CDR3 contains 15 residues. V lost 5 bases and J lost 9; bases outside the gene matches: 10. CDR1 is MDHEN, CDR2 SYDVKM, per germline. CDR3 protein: CASSPQTGGKGEQFF. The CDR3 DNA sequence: TGTGCCAGCAGTCCGCAGACAGGGGGCAAGGGTGAGCAGTTCTTC.

CDR3 residues: CASSVGPSANNEQFF. In nucleotides, the CDR3 is TGTGCCAGCAGCGTAGGTCCTAGCGCGAACAATGAGCAGTTCTTC. This chain joins TRBV9 and TRBJ2-1, with D possibly TRBD2 on 6 matching bases. The CDR3 is 15 residues long. Trimming took 0 bases from V and 5 from J, leaving 12 bases between them. Germline V gives CDR1 SGDLS, CDR2 YYNGEE.

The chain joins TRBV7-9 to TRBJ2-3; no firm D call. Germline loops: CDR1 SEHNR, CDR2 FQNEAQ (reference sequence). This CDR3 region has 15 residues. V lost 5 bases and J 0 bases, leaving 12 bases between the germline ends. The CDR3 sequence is CASSPTGTSTDTQYF. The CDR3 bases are TGTGCCAGCAGCCCTACGGGTACTAGCACAGATACGCAGTATTTT.

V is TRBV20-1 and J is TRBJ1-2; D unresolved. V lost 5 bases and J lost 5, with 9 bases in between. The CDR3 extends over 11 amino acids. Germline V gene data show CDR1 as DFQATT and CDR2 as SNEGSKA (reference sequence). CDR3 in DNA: TGCAGTGCTCCACGTCTTTATGGCTACACCTTC. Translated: CSAPRLYGYTF.

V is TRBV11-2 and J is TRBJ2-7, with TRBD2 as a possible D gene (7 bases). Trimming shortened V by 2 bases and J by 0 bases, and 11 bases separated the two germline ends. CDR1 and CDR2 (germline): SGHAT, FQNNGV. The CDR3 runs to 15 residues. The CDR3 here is CASSLIGGASYEQYF. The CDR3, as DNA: TGTGCCAGCAGCTTAATAGGGGGGGCCTCCTACGAGCAGTACTTC.

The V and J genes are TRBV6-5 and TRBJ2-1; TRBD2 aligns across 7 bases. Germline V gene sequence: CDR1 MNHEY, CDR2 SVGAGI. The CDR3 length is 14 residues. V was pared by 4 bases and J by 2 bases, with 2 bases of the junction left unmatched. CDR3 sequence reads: CASSFRGAYNEQFF. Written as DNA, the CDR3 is TGTGCCAGCAGTTTTCGGGGGGCCTACAATGAGCAGTTCTTC.

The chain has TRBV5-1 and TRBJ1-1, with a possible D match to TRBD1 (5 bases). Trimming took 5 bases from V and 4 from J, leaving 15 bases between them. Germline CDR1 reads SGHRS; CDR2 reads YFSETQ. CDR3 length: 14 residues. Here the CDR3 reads CASRLIFGGTEAFF. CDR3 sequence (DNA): TGCGCCAGCAGGTTAATTTTTGGGGGCACTGAAGCTTTCTTT.

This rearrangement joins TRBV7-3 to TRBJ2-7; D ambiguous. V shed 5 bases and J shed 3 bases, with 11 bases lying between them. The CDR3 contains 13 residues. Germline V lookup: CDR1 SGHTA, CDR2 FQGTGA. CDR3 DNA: TGTGCCAGCAGCCTCACCCCGGGCTACGAGCAGTACTTC. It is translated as CASSLTPGYEQYF.

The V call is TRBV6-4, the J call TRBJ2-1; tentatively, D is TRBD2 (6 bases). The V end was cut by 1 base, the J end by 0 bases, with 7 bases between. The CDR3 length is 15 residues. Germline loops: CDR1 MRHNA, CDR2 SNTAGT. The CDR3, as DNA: TGTGCCAGCAGTGACTTCGGGAGCTCCTACAATGAGCAGTTCTTC. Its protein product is CASSDFGSSYNEQFF.

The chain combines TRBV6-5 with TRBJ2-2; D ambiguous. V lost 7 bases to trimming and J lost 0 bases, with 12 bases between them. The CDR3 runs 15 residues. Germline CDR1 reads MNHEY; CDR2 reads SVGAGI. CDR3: CASTSAVTNTGELFF. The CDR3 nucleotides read TGTGCCAGCACCTCAGCCGTCACGAACACCGGGGAGCTGTTTTTT.